One T cell receptor beta chain is described in this entry. Its antigen is unknown. These data are taken from a study of OX40 agonist ivuxolimab in advanced cancers. Notes on the study in general: Fewer expanded clones were found on average in CD4+ than in CD8+ T cells. The specificity for antigen of the expanded peripheral T cells was not determined.

Sequenced by immunoSEQ multiplex PCR; TCRdb stores in-frame clones only, minus some. The repertoire holds under 25,000 clones, with approximately 80% as singletons. Germline values: CDR1 SEHNR, CDR2 FQNEAQ (reference sequence). V was clipped by 3 bases and J by 6 bases, with 15 bases between them. This CDR3 region has 14 residues. V gene TRBV7-9 combines with J gene TRBJ2-7, with D tentatively TRBD2 (6 bases). The sequence was collected from an adult with an advanced solid tumor such as melanoma, head and neck, liver or kidney cancer. The input for sequencing was CD4+ or CD8+ T cells sorted from blood, taken in a trial of the OX40 agonist ivuxolimab. The CDR3 protein is CASSLASTGAEQYF. The CDR3 nucleotides read TGTGCCAGCAGCTTGGCATCAACGGGAGCCGAGCAGTACTTC.